These 25 T cell receptor beta chains were sequenced from one sample in a study of siplizumab effects on memory and regulatory T cells. Clones were sequenced by immunoSEQ multiplex PCR, and TCRdb holds only the in-frame ones, with some missing. This sample has some 120,000 clones, with roughly 95% found just once. The sequenced sample consisted of non-Treg CD4+ T cells sorted from blood. The receptors stem from a human donor in good health.

This chain connects TRBV7-2 to TRBJ2-4, with 8 bases matching TRBD1. The junction had 4 bases not matched to a gene; V was cut back by 3 bases and J by 6 bases. The germline V gene has CDR1 SGHTA and CDR2 FQGNSA. CDR3 size: 14 residues. CDR3 coding DNA: TGTGCCAGCAGCTTTGGCGACAGGGGAAACATTCAGTACTTC. It yields the protein CASSFGDRGNIQYF.

In this sample, this clone turned up once. V and J are TRBV18 and TRBJ2-7; the D gene is possibly TRBD2 (6 bases). Germline V gene data show CDR1 as KGHSH and CDR2 as LQKENI. The V end was cut by 3 bases, the J end by 0 bases, with 12 bases between. The CDR3 is 15 amino acids. Here the CDR3 reads CASSPPGLTSYEQYF. CDR3 in DNA: TGTGCCAGCTCACCGCCGGGACTGACCTCCTACGAGCAGTACTTC.

This rearrangement joins TRBV11-2 to TRBJ2-3; D is uncertain. Looked up from germline, CDR1 is SGHAT and CDR2 is FQNNGV. There are 12 residues in the CDR3. V lost 3 bases and J lost 5, with 6 bases in between. The CDR3 DNA reads as TGTGCCAGCAGCTTTCTTGGAGATACGCAGTATTTT. It codes for CASSFLGDTQYF. The whole variable domain, filled in from reference TRBV11-2 and TRBJ2-3, reads EAGVAQSPRYKIIEKRQSVAFWCNPISGHATLYWYQQILGQGPKLLIQFQNNGVVDDSQLPKDRFSAERLKGVDSTLKIQPAKLEDSAVYLCASSFLGDTQYFGPGTRLTVL.

This chain uses TRBV30 with TRBJ2-1; no firm D call. The germline V gene encodes CDR1 GTSNPN and CDR2 SVGIG (reference sequence). There are 12 residues in the CDR3. Trimming removed 2 bases at V and 10 bases at J, with 12 bases between. The DNA of the CDR3 is TGTGCCTGGAGTTTCCTTCTCAGGGAGCAGTTCTTC. Translating it yields CAWSFLLREQFF.

The chain uses TRBV2 and TRBJ2-1, with 10 bases lining up with TRBD2. The CDR3 is 15 amino acids. Germline values: CDR1 SNHLY, CDR2 FYNNEI. Trimming took 4 bases from V and 9 from J; bases not matched to a gene: 9. The CDR3 reads CASSVERGGQSEQFF. The CDR3 region has the DNA TGTGCCAGCAGTGTGGAGCGGGGGGGCCAAAGTGAGCAGTTCTTC.

This clone has just one count. V and J are TRBV14 and TRBJ2-3; 7 bases are shared with TRBD1. Looked up from germline, CDR1 is SGHDN and CDR2 is FVKESK. The CDR3 has 14 amino acids. V trimming: 2 bases; J trimming: 7 bases; junction bases outside the gene matches: 6. DNA of the CDR3: TGTGCCAGCAGCCAACAGGGGGTGGCAAATACGCAGTATTTT. Translating gives CASSQQGVANTQYF.

This chain links TRBV2 with TRBJ1-4; 7 bases map to TRBD1. This CDR3 comprises 16 residues. V was pared by 0 bases and J by 6 bases, with 7 bases of the junction left unmatched. Germline loops: CDR1 SNHLY, CDR2 FYNNEI. The CDR3 loop is CASSEAGGSAHEKLFF. The CDR3 region has the DNA TGTGCCAGCAGTGAAGCAGGGGGCAGCGCACATGAAAAACTGTTTTTT. The whole variable domain, remainder taken from reference TRBV2 and TRBJ1-4, is EPEVTQTPSHQVTQMGQEVILRCVPISNHLYFYWYRQILGQKVEFLVSFYNNEISEKSEIFDDQFSVERPDGSNFTLKIRSTKLEDSAMYFCASSEAGGSAHEKLFFGSGTQLSVL.

The rearrangement uses TRBV7-6 and TRBJ2-5, with D unclear. There are 14 residues in the CDR3. Germline lookup yields CDR1 SGHVS and CDR2 FNYEAQ. V dropped 1 base and J dropped 1 base, with 7 bases sitting between them. CDR3 bases: TGTGCCAGCAGCTTAGAACAGTTCCAAGAGACCCAGTACTTC. This translates into CASSLEQFQETQYF.

The gene calls are TRBV9 and TRBJ2-7; maybe TRBD1 (5 bases). CDR1 SGDLS and CDR2 YYNGEE come from the germline V gene. V was shortened by 2 bases and J by 3 bases, with 12 bases between the two germline ends. The CDR3 sequence is 14 residues long. CDR3 amino acids: CASSVDRWGYEQYF. The CDR3 DNA reads as TGTGCCAGCAGCGTCGACAGATGGGGCTACGAGCAGTACTTC.

The chain links TRBV6-5 to TRBJ1-1; perhaps TRBD1 as D (5 bases). The CDR3 extends over 13 amino acids. Trimming took off 0 bases at V and 10 bases at J, with 12 bases between the two ends. Germline V gene data show CDR1 as MNHEY and CDR2 as SVGAGI. The DNA for the CDR3 is TGTGCCAGCAGTTACTCAAGAGGGGTAGGAGCTTTCTTT. This translates into CASSYSRGVGAFF.

This clone occurred once. As DNA, the CDR3 is TGCAGCGTTGTATTTCAGGGGAATCAGCCCCAGCATTTT. Translated, it gives CSVVFQGNQPQHF. The chain uses TRBV29-1 and TRBJ1-5, with a weak D call TRBD1 (6 bases). The CDR3 has 13 residues. Trimming took off 4 bases at V and 4 bases at J, with 11 bases between the two ends. The germline V gene has CDR1 SQVTM and CDR2 ANQGSEA.

The chain combines TRBV10-3 with TRBJ2-2; 13 nucleotides agree with TRBD2. CDR1 and CDR2 (germline): ENHRY, SYGVKD. There are 15 residues in the CDR3. Trimming cost V 8 bases and J 7 bases; bases outside gene matches: 7. Written as DNA, the CDR3 is TGTGCCATCCCTTCGACTAGCGGGGGGTTCGGGGAGCTGTTTTTT. Protein sequence: CAIPSTSGGFGELFF.

The table lists this clone with a count of one. J is TRBJ1-6 and V is TRBV10-3; D possibly corresponds to TRBD1 (5 bases). The V and J ends lost 0 bases and 6 bases respectively, with 6 bases between them. Germline-derived CDR1 and CDR2 are ENHRY and SYGVKD. This CDR3 has 14 residues. The DNA for the CDR3 is TGTGCCATCAGTGAGTCTCAGGGTAATTCACCCCTCCACTTT. Translated: CAISESQGNSPLHF.

V usage is TRBV27 and J usage is TRBJ2-7; 8 bases match TRBD2. The CDR3 spans 15 residues. The germline gives CDR1 MNHEY, CDR2 SMNVEV (reference sequence). Unmatched junction bases numbered 12, after V lost 7 bases and J lost 4 bases. The CDR3 DNA is TGTGCCAGCACCGAAGCGGGGGCGCGCTTTTACGAGCAGTACTTC. Its translation is CASTEAGARFYEQYF.

The rearrangement uses TRBV7-8 and TRBJ2-3, with TRBD2 matching 7 bases. Trimming at V came to 1 base and at J to 7 bases, leaving 8 bases not matched to a gene. The CDR3 has 15 residues. Germline values: CDR1 SGHVS, CDR2 FQNEAQ. The DNA for the CDR3 is TGTGCCAGCAGCTTAGGAGGCAGGGAGGGGTATACGCAGTATTTT. Translating it yields CASSLGGREGYTQYF.

This clone was seen once. The chain uses TRBV6-5 and TRBJ2-2; possibly TRBD2 for D (6 bases). Trimming removed 6 bases from V and 5 bases from J, with 16 bases in between. The CDR3 runs to 15 residues. Germline V gene data show CDR1 as MNHEY and CDR2 as SVGAGI. The CDR3 region is CASRVPGGRTGELFF. CDR3 coding DNA: TGTGCCAGCAGAGTGCCTGGAGGGAGAACCGGGGAGCTGTTTTTT.

The rearrangement uses TRBV28 and TRBJ2-7, with 10 bases that match TRBD1. This CDR3 is built from 17 residues. V shed 6 bases and J 3 bases; nucleotides not matched to a gene: 14. Germline loops: CDR1 MDHEN, CDR2 SYDVKM. The CDR3 spells CASRLLPGTGEIYEQYF. As DNA, the CDR3 is TGTGCCAGCAGACTTCTCCCCGGGACAGGGGAGATCTACGAGCAGTACTTC.

The chain is built from TRBV19 and TRBJ2-2; 7 nucleotides match TRBD2. The CDR3 contains 18 residues. V lost 5 bases to trimming and J lost 0 bases; unmatched junction nucleotides: 12. CDR1 is LNHDA, CDR2 SQIVND, per germline (reference sequence). CDR3 in amino acids: CASSLPGAGFANTGELFF. CDR3 nucleotide sequence: TGTGCCAGTAGTCTCCCTGGAGCGGGGTTCGCGAACACCGGGGAGCTGTTTTTT. Full variable domain (rest looked up from reference TRBV19 and TRBJ2-2): DGGITQSPKYLFRKEGQNVTLSCEQNLNHDAMYWYRQDPGQGLRLIYYSQIVNDFQKGDIAEGYSVSREKKESFPLTVTSAQKNPTAFYLCASSLPGAGFANTGELFFGEGSRLTVL.

The chain employs TRBV5-1 and TRBJ2-2, with TRBD2 matching 7 bases. In germline, CDR1 is SGHRS, CDR2 YFSETQ. After removal of 1 base from V and 3 bases from J, the junction contained 6 bases not matched to a gene. The CDR3 is made up of 16 amino acids. The CDR3 reads CASSLPASGYTGELFF. The CDR3 region has the DNA TGCGCCAGCAGCTTGCCCGCTAGCGGTTACACCGGGGAGCTGTTTTTT.

The chain recombines TRBV5-4 with TRBJ2-1, with D possibly TRBD2 on 5 matching bases. Germline V gene lookup returns CDR1 SGHNT and CDR2 YYREEE (reference sequence). This CDR3 is 12 amino acids long. V was cut by 0 bases and J by 9 bases, with 7 bases left in between. DNA for the CDR3: TGTGCCAGCAGCTTGGTGAGCGGTGAGCAGTTCTTC. This gives the protein CASSLVSGEQFF.

With regard to this clone: A much larger clone lies one base from this, so it may be a read error. This rearrangement joins TRBV14 to TRBJ1-1; TRBD1 might be the D (6 bases). V lost 2 bases and J lost 3, with 7 bases in between. The CDR3 totals 13 residues. Germline CDR1 reads SGHDN; CDR2 reads FVKESK. The CDR3 spells CASSQQGYTEAFF. The CDR3 nucleotides read TGTGCCAGCAGCCAACAGGGGTACACTGAAGCTTTCTTT.

The chain has TRBV5-1 and TRBJ2-7, with 12 bases lining up with TRBD2. This CDR3 spans 14 amino acids. Germline V gives CDR1 SGHRS, CDR2 YFSETQ. V was pared by 3 bases and J by 4 bases, with 2 bases of the junction left unmatched. For the CDR3, the DNA is TGCGCCAGCAGCTCTAGCGGGGGGGCTTACGAGCAGTACTTC. Residues: CASSSSGGAYEQYF.

The rearrangement joins TRBV7-3 to TRBJ2-2; D is possibly TRBD1 or TRBD2 (5 bases each). V was pared by 5 bases and J by 6 bases, with 16 bases between. Looked up from germline, CDR1 is SGHTA and CDR2 is FQGTGA. The CDR3 has 15 residues. The CDR3 DNA follows: TGTGCCAGCAGCGCGACCGGGACCGCCCCCGGGGAGCTGTTTTTT. It specifies CASSATGTAPGELFF.

This clone occurred a few times. V gene TRBV27 combines with J gene TRBJ1-2, with no clear D. The CDR3 sequence is 14 residues long. The germline V and J ends were trimmed by 5 bases and 4 bases, with 14 bases remaining between them. The germline V gene encodes CDR1 MNHEY and CDR2 SMNVEV (reference sequence). The CDR3 nucleotides read TGTGCCAGCAGTCCCATTTCCCTCCTCTATGGCTACACCTTC. It codes for CASSPISLLYGYTF.

The chain combines TRBV30 with TRBJ2-6; D unclear. CDR1 is GTSNPN and CDR2 is SVGIG in the germline V gene (reference sequence). Trimming cost V 4 bases and J 0 bases, with 1 base left between them. There are 12 residues in the CDR3. CDR3 bases: TGTGCCTGGACCTCTGGGGCCAACGTCCTGACTTTC. Protein: CAWTSGANVLTF.